A single T cell receptor (beta chain) is shown here with its context. Sequencing was performed with immunoSEQ multiplex PCR; in TCRdb, only in-frame clones are kept and a portion is missing. The sample shows 200,000 to 250,000 clones, roughly four fifths of them seen only once. These data come from a study of blood T cell repertoires in COVID-19. CDR1 MDHEN and CDR2 SYDVKM come from the germline V gene. This CDR3 is built from 14 residues. V was clipped by 2 bases and J by 5 bases, with 11 bases between them. It was during active infection that Seattle patients were enrolled and then longitudinally followed.

The receptor was derived from a woman of 80 years or more with COVID-19, enrolled during active disease. The chain couples TRBV28 to TRBJ2-3; weak D call: TRBD2 (5 bases). Sequencing input: peripheral blood. This chain's CDR3 is CASSLVDSIDTQYF. Written as DNA, the CDR3 is TGTGCCAGCAGTTTAGTGGACTCCATAGATACGCAGTATTTT.